The clone carrying this T cell receptor (beta chain) was observed a handful of times. As yet, its antigen is unknown. These data originate in a study of identical twins. CDR1 and CDR2 from the germline V gene are SGHNT and YYREEE (reference sequence). The CDR3 consists of 14 residues. The V end lost 0 bases, the J end lost 3 bases, and 9 bases lay between the germline ends. Study-level points and caveats: The abundant beta clonotypes from cord blood had fewer insertions, and memory repertoires had none of this. Conclusions were based on cross-sectional statistical analysis, without following the same donors.

A universal primer site arose from template switching, and cDNA bore unique molecular identifiers. TCRdb called the 5' RACE reads again in MiXCR, with one record for every CDR3 protein. The table includes fewer than 500,000 distinct CDR3 sequences, 13% to 15% detected once. The same specimen was also included in a second study, on yellow fever vaccine responses in identical twins.

The clonotype was recovered from a young woman in good health. The specimen was CD4+ T cells sorted from blood. The chain couples TRBV5-4 to TRBJ1-1; the D is unclear. CDR3 nucleotides: TGTGCCAGCAGCTTGGGGTCGGGAGACACTGAAGCTTTCTTT. It is translated as CASSLGSGDTEAFF.